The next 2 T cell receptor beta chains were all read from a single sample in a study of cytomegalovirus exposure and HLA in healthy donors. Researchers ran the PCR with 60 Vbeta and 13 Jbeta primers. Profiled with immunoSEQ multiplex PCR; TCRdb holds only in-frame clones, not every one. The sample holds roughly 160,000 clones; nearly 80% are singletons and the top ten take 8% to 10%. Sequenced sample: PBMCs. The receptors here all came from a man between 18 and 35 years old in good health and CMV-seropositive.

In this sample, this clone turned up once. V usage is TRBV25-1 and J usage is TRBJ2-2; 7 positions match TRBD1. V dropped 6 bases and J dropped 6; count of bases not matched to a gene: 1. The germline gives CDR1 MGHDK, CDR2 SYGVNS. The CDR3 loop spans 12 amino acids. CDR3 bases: TGTGCCAGCAGGGGGACAGCCGGGGAGCTGTTTTTT. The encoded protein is CASRGTAGELFF.

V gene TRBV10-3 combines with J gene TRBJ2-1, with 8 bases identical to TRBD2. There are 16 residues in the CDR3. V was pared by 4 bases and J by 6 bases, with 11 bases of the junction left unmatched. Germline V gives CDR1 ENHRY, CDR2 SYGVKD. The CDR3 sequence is CAISALGVAGLNEQFF. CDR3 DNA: TGTGCCATCAGTGCCCTAGGGGTAGCGGGGCTCAATGAGCAGTTCTTC.